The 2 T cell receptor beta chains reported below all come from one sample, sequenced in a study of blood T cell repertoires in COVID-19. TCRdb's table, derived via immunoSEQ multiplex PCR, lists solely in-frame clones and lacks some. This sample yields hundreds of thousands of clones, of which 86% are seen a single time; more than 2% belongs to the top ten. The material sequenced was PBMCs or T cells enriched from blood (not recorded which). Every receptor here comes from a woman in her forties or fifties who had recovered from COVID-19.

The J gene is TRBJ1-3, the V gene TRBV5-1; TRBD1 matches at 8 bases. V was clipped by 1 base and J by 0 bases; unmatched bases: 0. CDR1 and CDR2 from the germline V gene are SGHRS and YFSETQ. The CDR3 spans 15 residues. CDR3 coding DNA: TGCGCCAGCAGCTTGCAGGGGGCCTCTGGAAACACCATATATTTT. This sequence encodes CASSLQGASGNTIYF.

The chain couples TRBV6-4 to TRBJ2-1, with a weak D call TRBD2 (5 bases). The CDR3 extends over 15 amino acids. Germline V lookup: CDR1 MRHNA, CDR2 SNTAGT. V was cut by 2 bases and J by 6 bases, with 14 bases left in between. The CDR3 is CASSDAHGEGNEQFF. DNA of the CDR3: TGTGCCAGCAGTGACGCTCACGGAGAGGGCAATGAGCAGTTCTTC.